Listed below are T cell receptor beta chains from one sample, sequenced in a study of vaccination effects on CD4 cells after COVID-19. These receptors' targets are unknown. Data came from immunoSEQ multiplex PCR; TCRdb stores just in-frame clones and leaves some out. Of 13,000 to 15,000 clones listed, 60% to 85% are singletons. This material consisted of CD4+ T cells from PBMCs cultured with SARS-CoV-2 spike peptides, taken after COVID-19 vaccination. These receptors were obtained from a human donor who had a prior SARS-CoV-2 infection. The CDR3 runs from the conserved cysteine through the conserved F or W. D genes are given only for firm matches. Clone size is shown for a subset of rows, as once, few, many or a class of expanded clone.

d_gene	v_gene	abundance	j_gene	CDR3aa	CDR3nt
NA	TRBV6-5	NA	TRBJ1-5	CASSRDHPSTQPQHF	TGTGCCAGCAGTCGGGACCACCCTAGCACTCAGCCCCAGCATTTT
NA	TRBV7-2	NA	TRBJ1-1	CASSLDQNTEAFF	TGTGCCAGCAGCTTAGACCAGAACACTGAAGCTTTCTTT
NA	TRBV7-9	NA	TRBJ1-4	CASSLGAAGLATNEKLFF	TGTGCCAGCAGCTTAGGGGCGGCAGGATTAGCAACTAATGAAAAACTGTTTTTT
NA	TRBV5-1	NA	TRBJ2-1	CASSGERQTNEQFF	TGCGCCAGCAGCGGGGAGCGGCAGACAAATGAGCAGTTCTTC
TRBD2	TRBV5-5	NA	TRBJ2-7	CASSWYGGAVIYF	TGTGCCAGCAGCTGGTACGGGGGGGCCGTCATATACTTC
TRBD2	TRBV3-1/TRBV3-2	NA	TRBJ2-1	CASSQIAGTYNEQFF	TGTGCCAGCAGCCAAATAGCGGGCACCTACAATGAGCAGTTCTTC
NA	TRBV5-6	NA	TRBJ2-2	CASSLEGDLGTGELFF	TGTGCCAGCAGCTTGGAAGGGGACTTGGGCACCGGGGAGCTGTTTTTT
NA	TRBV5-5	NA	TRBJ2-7	CASSRSGTQGREQYF	TGTGCCAGCAGCCGATCCGGGACCCAGGGACGCGAGCAGTACTTC
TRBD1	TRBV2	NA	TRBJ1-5	CASSTGNQPQHF	TGTGCCAGCTCGACAGGGAATCAGCCCCAGCATTTT
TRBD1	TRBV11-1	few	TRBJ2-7	CASSRQGAYEEQYF	TGTGCCAGCAGCCGACAGGGGGCCTACGAAGAGCAGTACTTC
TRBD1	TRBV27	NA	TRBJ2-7	CASSLSWTGSYEQYF	TGTGCCAGCAGTTTATCATGGACAGGTTCCTACGAGCAGTACTTC
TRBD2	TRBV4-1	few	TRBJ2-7	CASSQALTSGTYEQYF	TGCGCCAGCAGCCAAGCCTTGACTAGCGGGACGTACGAGCAGTACTTC
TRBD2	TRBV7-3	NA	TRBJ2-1	CASSATSGLYNEQFF	TGTGCCAGCAGCGCGACTAGCGGACTGTACAATGAGCAGTTCTTC
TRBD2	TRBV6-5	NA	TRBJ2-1	CASRASGGNEQFF	TGTGCCAGCCGAGCTAGCGGGGGCAATGAGCAGTTCTTC
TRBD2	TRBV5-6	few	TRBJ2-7	CASSPTTSRVIYF	TGTGCCAGCAGCCCTACGACTAGCCGCGTCATCTACTTC
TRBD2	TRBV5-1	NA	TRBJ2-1	CASSPLAGYTYNEQFF	TGCGCCAGCAGCCCCTTAGCGGGGTATACCTACAATGAGCAGTTCTTC
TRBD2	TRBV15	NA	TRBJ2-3	CATSRDEAGAFSSTDTQYF	TGTGCCACCAGCAGAGATGAGGCGGGAGCTTTCTCTAGCACAGATACGCAGTATTTT
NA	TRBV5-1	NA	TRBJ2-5	CASSIRTPSETQYF	TGCGCCAGCAGCATCCGGACCCCCTCGGAGACCCAGTACTTC
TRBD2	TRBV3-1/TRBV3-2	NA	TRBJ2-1	CASSQDPSRTSGTPEQFF	TGTGCCAGCAGCCAAGATCCATCGAGGACTAGCGGGACCCCCGAGCAGTTCTTC
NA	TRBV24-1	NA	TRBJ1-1	CATRLRRNTEAFF	TGTGCCACCAGACTCAGAAGAAACACTGAAGCTTTCTTT
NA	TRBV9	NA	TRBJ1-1	CASSRTGANTEAFF	TGTGCCAGCAGCCGAACGGGAGCGAACACTGAAGCTTTCTTT
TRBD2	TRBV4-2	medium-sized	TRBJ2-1	CASSQDSSASGSYEQFF	TGTGCCAGCAGCCAAGATTCGTCGGCTAGCGGGAGTTATGAGCAGTTCTTC
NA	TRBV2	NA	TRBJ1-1	CARTGQSVRDTEAFF	TGTGCCAGAACGGGACAATCGGTGAGGGACACTGAAGCTTTCTTT
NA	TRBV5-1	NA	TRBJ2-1	CASSLEVRGAEQFF	TGCGCCAGCAGCTTGGAAGTCAGGGGGGCCGAGCAGTTCTTC
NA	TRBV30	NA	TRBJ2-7	CAWSVDRYEQYF	TGTGCCTGGAGTGTTGATCGCTACGAGCAGTACTTC
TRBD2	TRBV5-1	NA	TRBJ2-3	CASSFLAGPTDTQYF	TGCGCCAGCAGCTTTTTAGCGGGACCCACAGATACGCAGTATTTT
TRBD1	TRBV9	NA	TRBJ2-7	CASSVEMGDRVGEQYF	TGTGCCAGCAGCGTAGAGATGGGGGACAGGGTTGGTGAGCAGTACTTC
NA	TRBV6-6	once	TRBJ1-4	CASSSREKLFF	TGTGCCAGCAGTTCACGGGAAAAACTGTTTTTT
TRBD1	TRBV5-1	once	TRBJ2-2	CASSKGTGAGELFF	TGCGCCAGCAGCAAGGGGACAGGGGCCGGGGAGCTGTTTTTT
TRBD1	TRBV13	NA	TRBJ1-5	CAGRNMGTVSNQPQHF	TGTGCCGGCCGTAATATGGGGACAGTGAGCAATCAGCCCCAGCATTTT
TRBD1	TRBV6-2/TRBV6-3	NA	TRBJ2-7	CASSYLGQGLSYEQYF	TGTGCCAGCAGTTATTTGGGACAGGGGCTTTCCTACGAGCAGTACTTC
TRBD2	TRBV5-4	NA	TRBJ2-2	CASSLASGDGELFF	TGTGCCAGCAGCTTGGCTAGCGGAGACGGGGAGCTGTTTTTT
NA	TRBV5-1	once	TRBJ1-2	CASSSGTPSSGYTF	TGCGCCAGCAGCTCCGGGACCCCTTCCTCTGGCTACACCTTC
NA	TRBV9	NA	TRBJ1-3	CASSVRGDAGNTIYF	TGTGCCAGCAGCGTCCGGGGGGACGCGGGAAACACCATATATTTT
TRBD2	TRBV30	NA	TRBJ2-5	CAWSNSGVGETQYF	TGTGCCTGGAGTAATAGCGGGGTCGGGGAGACCCAGTACTTC
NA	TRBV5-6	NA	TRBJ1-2	CASSTTGGVLSYGYTF	TGTGCCAGCAGCACTACTGGCGGGGTTCTGTCCTATGGCTACACCTTC
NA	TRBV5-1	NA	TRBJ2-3	CASSLDLAGDTQYF	TGCGCCAGCAGCTTGGACCTAGCTGGAGATACGCAGTATTTT
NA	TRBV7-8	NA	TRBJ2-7	CASSLEGGGYEQYF	TGTGCCAGCAGCTTGGAGGGGGGCGGGTACGAGCAGTACTTC
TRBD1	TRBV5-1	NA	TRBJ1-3	CASSLGTAGNTIYF	TGCGCCAGCAGCTTAGGGACAGCTGGAAACACCATATATTTT
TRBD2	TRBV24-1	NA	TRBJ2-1	CATSVGGSGRDNEQFF	TGTGCCACCAGTGTGGGAGGTAGCGGGAGGGACAATGAGCAGTTCTTC
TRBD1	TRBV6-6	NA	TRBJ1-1	CASIRGTENTEAFF	TGTGCCAGCATACGAGGGACAGAGAACACTGAAGCTTTCTTT
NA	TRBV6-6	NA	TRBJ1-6	CASSYVGGGDSPLHF	TGTGCCAGCAGTTACGTGGGGGGAGGAGATTCACCCCTCCACTTT
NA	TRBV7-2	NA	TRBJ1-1	CASSSQGGDTEAFF	TGTGCCAGCAGCTCACAGGGAGGTGACACTGAAGCTTTCTTT
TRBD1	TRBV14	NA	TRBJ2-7	CASSPLHRDRAYEQYF	TGTGCCAGCAGCCCCCTCCACCGGGACAGGGCCTACGAGCAGTACTTC
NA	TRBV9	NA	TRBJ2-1	CASSVETGVRHEQFF	TGTGCCAGCAGCGTAGAGACGGGAGTGAGGCATGAGCAGTTCTTC
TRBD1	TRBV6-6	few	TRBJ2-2	CASRPGTGVTGELFF	TGTGCCAGCAGACCCGGGACAGGGGTCACCGGGGAGCTGTTTTTT